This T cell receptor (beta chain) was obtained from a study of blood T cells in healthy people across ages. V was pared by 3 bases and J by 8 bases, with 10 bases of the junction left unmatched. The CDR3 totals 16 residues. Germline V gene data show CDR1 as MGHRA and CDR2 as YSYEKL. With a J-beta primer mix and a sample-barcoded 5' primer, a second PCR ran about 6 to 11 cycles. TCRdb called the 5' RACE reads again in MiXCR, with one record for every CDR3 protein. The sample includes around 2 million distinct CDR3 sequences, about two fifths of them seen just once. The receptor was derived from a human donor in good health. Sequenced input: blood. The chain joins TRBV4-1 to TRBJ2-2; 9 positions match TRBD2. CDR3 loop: CASSQGSGGTEGELFF. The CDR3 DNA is TGCGCCAGCAGCCAGGGGAGCGGGGGGACGGAAGGGGAGCTGTTTTTT.